This TCR beta chain is drawn from a study of T cells in Graves' hyperthyroidism and ophthalmopathy. Study in general: Peripheral blood was taken when the disease was first diagnosed, before any treatment began.

There are 13 residues in the CDR3. Germline V lookup: CDR1 LGHDT, CDR2 YNNKEL (reference sequence). The V gene lost 2 bases and the J gene lost 3 bases, with 8 bases spanning the gap. In this sample, this clonotype turned up many times. Amplification of TCR beta CDR3 regions used RNA as the template. RT-PCR in the first round (using the HTBI primer set) targeted the TCR CDR3. Via MiXCR, TCRdb re-called the multiplex PCR reads, giving one row per CDR3 protein. This table holds under 400,000 distinct CDR3 sequences, about 15% found once. The sample consisted of blood. The genes are TRBV3-1 and TRBJ2-7; D is uncertain. The clonotype comes from a woman aged 55-70 years with Graves' ophthalmopathy. The CDR3 protein is CASSQPASYEQYF. The CDR3 DNA follows: TGTGCCAGCAGCCAACCGGCCAGCTACGAGCAGTACTTC.